This T cell receptor beta chain is drawn from a study of early T cells in non-severe SARS-CoV-2 infection. Germline V lookup: CDR1 LGHNA, CDR2 YSLEER. The ends were cut back, 1 base at V and 6 bases at J, with 10 bases in the middle. The CDR3 is made up of 15 amino acids. Unique molecular identifiers (one per individual cDNA molecule) were attached. MiXCR, run by TCRdb on the 5' RACE reads, gives a single entry per CDR3 protein. The data hold 50,000 to 60,000 distinct CDR3 sequences, with approximately 6.2% observed a single time. The chain is built from TRBV4-3 and TRBJ1-6, with D possibly matching TRBD1 (5 bases). This sequence was found in an adult who was a healthcare worker with PCR-confirmed SARS-CoV-2 infection or an uninfected control (not recorded which). Sequences were obtained from whole blood. The CDR3 protein is CASSQVRGGNSPLHF. As DNA, the CDR3 is TGCGCCAGCAGCCAAGTGCGTGGGGGTAATTCACCCCTCCACTTT.